This record covers a single TCR beta chain. No antigen is known for it. This entry belongs to a study of T cells in narcolepsy. Study-level information: Patients with NT1 or NT2 and healthy control donors were enrolled.

Libraries were prepared by immunoSEQ multiplex PCR; TCRdb keeps only in-frame clonotypes and omits some of them. The table has just under 30,000 clones, roughly 86% seen once. Whole-study findings and limits: No autoreactive T cell clone sequences appeared in some memory CD4+ repertoires. Comparing one patient's CSF and blood CD4+ clonotypes highlighted HCRT- and TRIB2-specific autoreactive clonotypes.

This CDR3 has 14 residues. The germline V and J ends were trimmed by 5 bases and 9 bases, with 17 bases remaining between them. The germline V gene has CDR1 MDHEN and CDR2 SYDVKM. The chain recombines TRBV28 with TRBJ2-1; a weak D match, TRBD2 (5 bases). Material for sequencing was memory (CD45RA-) CD4+ T cells from blood. The sequence derives from a human donor in good health. CDR3 protein: CASSPRTGMSEQFF. The CDR3 region has the DNA TGTGCCAGCAGTCCCCGGACTGGAATGTCTGAGCAGTTCTTC.